Here is one T cell receptor beta chain with its context. Its specificity is not known. Method: immunoSEQ multiplex PCR; TCRdb's copy keeps in-frame clones and lacks some. The data show about 2 million clones, just under 95% seen once. This specimen comes from a study of shared clonotypes between healthy human individuals. Study at large: Two women and a few men aged 18 to 49 served as donors. Study-level points and caveats: Lower generation probabilities were found for non-shared clonotypes than for those shared by all four donors.

After removal of 4 bases from V and 3 bases from J, the junction contained 3 bases not matched to a gene. This CDR3 spans 14 amino acids. Germline V gives CDR1 SGDLS, CDR2 YYNGEE. Naive CD8 populations comprised CD45RO-negative cells positively selected for CCR7, excluding terminally differentiated effector memory CD45RA+ cells. Every donor was a Caucasian adult from Nashville, Tennessee. The sequence was obtained from a man aged 18-30 years in good health. V is TRBV9 and J is TRBJ2-5, with 10 positions matching TRBD2. Sequenced input: naive CD8+ T cells sorted from blood. The chain's CDR3 is CASSPTSGEETQYF. CDR3 bases: TGTGCCAGCAGCCCCACTAGCGGGGAAGAGACCCAGTACTTC.